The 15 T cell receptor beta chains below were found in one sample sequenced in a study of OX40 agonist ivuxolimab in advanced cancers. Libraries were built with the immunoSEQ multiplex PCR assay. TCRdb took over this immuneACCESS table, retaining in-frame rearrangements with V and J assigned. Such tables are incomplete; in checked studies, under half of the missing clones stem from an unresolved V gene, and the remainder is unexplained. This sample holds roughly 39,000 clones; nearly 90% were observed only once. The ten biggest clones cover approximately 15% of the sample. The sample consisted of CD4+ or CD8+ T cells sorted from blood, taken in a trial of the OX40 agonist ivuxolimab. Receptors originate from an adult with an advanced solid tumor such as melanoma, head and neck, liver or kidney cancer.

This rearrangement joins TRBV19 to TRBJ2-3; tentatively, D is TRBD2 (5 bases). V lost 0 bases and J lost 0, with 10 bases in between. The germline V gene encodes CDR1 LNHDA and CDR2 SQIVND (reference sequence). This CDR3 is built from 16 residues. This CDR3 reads CASSIDLSESTDTQYF. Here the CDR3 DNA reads TGTGCCAGTAGTATAGATCTTAGCGAAAGCACAGATACGCAGTATTTT.

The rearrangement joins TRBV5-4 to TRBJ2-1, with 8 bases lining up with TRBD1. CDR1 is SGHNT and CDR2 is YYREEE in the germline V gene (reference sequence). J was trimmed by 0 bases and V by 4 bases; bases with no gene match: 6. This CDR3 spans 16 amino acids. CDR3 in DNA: TGTGCCAGCAGCACACCCGGGACAGGCTCCTACAATGAGCAGTTCTTC. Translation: CASSTPGTGSYNEQFF. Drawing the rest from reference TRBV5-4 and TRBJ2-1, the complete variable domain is ETGVTQSPTHLIKTRGQQVTLRCSSQSGHNTVSWYQQALGQGPQFIFQYYREEENGRGNFPPRFSGLQFPNYSSELNVNALELDDSALYLCASSTPGTGSYNEQFFGPGTRLTVL.

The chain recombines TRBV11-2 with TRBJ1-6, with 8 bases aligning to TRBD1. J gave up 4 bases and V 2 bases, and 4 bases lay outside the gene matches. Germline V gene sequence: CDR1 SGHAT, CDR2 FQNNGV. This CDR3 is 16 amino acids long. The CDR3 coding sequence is TGTGCCAGCAGCTTAAGGACAGGGCTTTATAATTCACCCCTCCACTTT. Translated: CASSLRTGLYNSPLHF.

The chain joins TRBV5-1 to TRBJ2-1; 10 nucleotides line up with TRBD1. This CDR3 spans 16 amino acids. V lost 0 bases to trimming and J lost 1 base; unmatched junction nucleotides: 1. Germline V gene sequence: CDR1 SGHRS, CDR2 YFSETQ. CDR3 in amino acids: CASSLAGQGSYNEQFF. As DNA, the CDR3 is TGCGCCAGCAGCTTGGCGGGACAGGGGTCCTACAATGAGCAGTTCTTC.

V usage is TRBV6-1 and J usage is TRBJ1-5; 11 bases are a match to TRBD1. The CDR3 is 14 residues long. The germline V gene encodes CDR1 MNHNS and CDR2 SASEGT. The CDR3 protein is CAAERTGGFQPQHF. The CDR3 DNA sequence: TGTGCAGCAGAGAGGACAGGGGGCTTTCAGCCCCAGCATTTT.

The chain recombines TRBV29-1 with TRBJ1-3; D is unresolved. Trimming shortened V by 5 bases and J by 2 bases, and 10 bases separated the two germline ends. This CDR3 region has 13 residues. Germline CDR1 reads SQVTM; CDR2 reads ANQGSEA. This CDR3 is CSVIIMAGNTIYF. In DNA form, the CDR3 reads TGCAGCGTTATTATAATGGCTGGAAACACCATATATTTT. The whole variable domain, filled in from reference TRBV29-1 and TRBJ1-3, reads SAVISQKPSRDICQRGTSLTIQCQVDSQVTMMFWYRQQPGQSLTLIATANQGSEATYESGFVIDKFPISRPNLTFSTLTVSNMSPEDSSIYLCSVIIMAGNTIYFGEGSWLTVV.

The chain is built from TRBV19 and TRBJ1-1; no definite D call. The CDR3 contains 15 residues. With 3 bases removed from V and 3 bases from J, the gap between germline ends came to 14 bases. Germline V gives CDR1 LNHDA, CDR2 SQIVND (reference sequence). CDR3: CASSIRGGYDTEAFF. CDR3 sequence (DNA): TGTGCCAGTAGTATCCGAGGAGGGTACGACACTGAAGCTTTCTTT.

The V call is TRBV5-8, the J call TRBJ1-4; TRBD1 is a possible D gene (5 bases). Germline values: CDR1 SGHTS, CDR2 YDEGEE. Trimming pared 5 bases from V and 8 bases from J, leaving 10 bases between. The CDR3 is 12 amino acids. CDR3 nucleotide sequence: TGTGCCAGCAGAAGAGGGGAAGAAAAACTGTTTTTT. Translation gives CASRRGEEKLFF.

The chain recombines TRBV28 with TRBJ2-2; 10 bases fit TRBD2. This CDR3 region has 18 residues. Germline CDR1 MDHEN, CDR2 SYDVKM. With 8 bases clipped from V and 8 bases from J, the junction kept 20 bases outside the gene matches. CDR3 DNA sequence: TGTGCCAGCCTCCCTGGATTCCACAGCGGGAGGGCCGTAGGGGAGCTGTTTTTT. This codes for CASLPGFHSGRAVGELFF.

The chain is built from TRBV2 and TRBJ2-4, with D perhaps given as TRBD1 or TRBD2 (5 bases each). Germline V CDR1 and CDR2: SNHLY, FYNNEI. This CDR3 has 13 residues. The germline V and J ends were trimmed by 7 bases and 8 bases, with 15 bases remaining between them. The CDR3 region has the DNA TGTGCCAGCACCCCACTCGAGGGGCACATTCAGTACTTC. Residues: CASTPLEGHIQYF. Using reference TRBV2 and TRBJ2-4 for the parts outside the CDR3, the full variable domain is EPEVTQTPSHQVTQMGQEVILRCVPISNHLYFYWYRQILGQKVEFLVSFYNNEISEKSEIFDDQFSVERPDGSNFTLKIRSTKLEDSAMYFCASTPLEGHIQYFGAGTRLSVL.

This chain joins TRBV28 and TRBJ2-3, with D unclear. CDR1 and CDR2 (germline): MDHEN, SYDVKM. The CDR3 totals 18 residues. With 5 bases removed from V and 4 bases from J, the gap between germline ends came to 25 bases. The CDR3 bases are TGTGCCAGCAGTACCCCCCGTCTGCTCTCTAGTGGGGCAGATACGCAGTATTTT. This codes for CASSTPRLLSSGADTQYF.

CDR3 nucleotide sequence: TGTGCCAGCAGGTGGGGGACGGTCATGAACACTGAAGCTTTCTTT. Residues: CASRWGTVMNTEAFF. The rearrangement joins TRBV28 to TRBJ1-1; D is possibly TRBD1 (5 bases). The CDR3 sequence is 15 residues long. Trimming removed 6 bases at V and 0 bases at J, with 14 bases between. Per the germline V gene, CDR1 is MDHEN and CDR2 is SYDVKM. The whole variable domain, filled in from reference TRBV28 and TRBJ1-1, reads DVKVTQSSRYLVKRTGEKVFLECVQDMDHENMFWYRQDPGLGLRLIYFSYDVKMKEKGDIPEGYSVSREKKERFSLILESASTNQTSMYLCASRWGTVMNTEAFFGQGTRLTVV.

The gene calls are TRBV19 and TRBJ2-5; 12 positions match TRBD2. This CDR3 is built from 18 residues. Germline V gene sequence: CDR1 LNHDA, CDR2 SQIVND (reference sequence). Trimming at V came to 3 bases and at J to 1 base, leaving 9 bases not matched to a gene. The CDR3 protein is CASSIYPPTSGSQETQYF. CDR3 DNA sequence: TGTGCCAGTAGTATTTACCCTCCGACTAGCGGGAGCCAAGAGACCCAGTACTTC.

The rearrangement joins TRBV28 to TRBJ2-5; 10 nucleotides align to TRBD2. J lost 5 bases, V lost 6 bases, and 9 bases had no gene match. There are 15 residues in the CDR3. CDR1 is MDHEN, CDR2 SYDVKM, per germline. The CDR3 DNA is TGTGCCAGCAGAAATAGCGGGAGGTTGTTTGAGACCCAGTACTTC. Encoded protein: CASRNSGRLFETQYF. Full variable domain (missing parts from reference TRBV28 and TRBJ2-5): DVKVTQSSRYLVKRTGEKVFLECVQDMDHENMFWYRQDPGLGLRLIYFSYDVKMKEKGDIPEGYSVSREKKERFSLILESASTNQTSMYLCASRNSGRLFETQYFGPGTRLLVL.

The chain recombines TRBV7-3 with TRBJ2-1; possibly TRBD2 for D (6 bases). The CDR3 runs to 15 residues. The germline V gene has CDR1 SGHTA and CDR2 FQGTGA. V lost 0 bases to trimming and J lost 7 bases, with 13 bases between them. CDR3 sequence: CASSLTTGVGNEQFF. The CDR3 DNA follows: TGTGCCAGCAGCTTAACGACGGGAGTGGGAAATGAGCAGTTCTTC.